The T cell receptor beta chain under discussion was sequenced for a study of blood T cell repertoires in COVID-19. Overall study: The United States, Italy and Spain were the sources of the acute and convalescent COVID-19 samples. PBMCs, B-cell-depleted T cells, or T cells provided the cDNA or gDNA that made up the material.

In the study's own analysis: Reference gene primer amplification yielded estimated nucleated cell counts. Clones were sequenced by immunoSEQ multiplex PCR, and TCRdb holds only the in-frame ones, with some missing. D and trimming were read from the DNA, whereas the V and J calls and clone size are those reported in that table. This sample has under 450,000 clones, with approximately 88% found just once. The source is a woman in her forties or fifties with COVID-19, enrolled during active disease. Sequenced: peripheral blood.

CDR3 DNA: TGCAGTGCTAGTTCCACCAGGGGGCGGACAGATACGCAGTATTTT. Translation: CSASSTRGRTDTQYF. The chain is built from TRBV20-1 and TRBJ2-3; 8 bases match TRBD1. The germline V gene encodes CDR1 DFQATT and CDR2 SNEGSKA (reference sequence). This CDR3 region has 15 residues. The ends lost 3 bases at V and 3 bases at J; junction bases unmatched: 8.